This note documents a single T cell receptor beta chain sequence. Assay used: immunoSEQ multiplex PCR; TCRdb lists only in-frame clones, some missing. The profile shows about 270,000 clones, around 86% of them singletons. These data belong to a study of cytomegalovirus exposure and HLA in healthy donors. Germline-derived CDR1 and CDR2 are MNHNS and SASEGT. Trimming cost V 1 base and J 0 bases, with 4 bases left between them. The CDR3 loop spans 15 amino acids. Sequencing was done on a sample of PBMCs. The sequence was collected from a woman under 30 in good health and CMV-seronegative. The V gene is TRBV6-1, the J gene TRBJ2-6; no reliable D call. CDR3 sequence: CASSEDNSGANVLTF. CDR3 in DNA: TGTGCCAGCAGTGAAGACAACTCTGGGGCCAACGTCCTGACTTTC.